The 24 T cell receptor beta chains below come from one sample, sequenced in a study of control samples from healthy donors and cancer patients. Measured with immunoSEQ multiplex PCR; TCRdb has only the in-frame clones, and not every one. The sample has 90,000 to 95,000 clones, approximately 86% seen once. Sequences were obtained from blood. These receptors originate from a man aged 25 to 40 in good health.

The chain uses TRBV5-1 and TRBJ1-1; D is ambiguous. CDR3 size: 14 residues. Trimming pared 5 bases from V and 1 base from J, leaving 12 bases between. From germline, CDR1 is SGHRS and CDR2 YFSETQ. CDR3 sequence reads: CASRAERSNTEAFF. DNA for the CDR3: TGCGCCAGCAGGGCAGAACGTTCGAACACTGAAGCTTTCTTT.

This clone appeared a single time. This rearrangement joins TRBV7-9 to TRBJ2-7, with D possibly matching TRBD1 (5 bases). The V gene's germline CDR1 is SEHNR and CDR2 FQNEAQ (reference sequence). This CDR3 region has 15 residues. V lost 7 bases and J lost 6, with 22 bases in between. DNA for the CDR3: TGTGCCAGCACTTGGGGCGGAATTACTTCACCCGAGCAGTACTTC. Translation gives CASTWGGITSPEQYF.

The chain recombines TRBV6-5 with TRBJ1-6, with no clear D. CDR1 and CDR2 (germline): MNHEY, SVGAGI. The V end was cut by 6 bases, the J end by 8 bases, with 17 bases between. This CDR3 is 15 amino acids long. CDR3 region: CASSLAGGFDSPLHF. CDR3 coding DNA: TGTGCCAGCAGCCTAGCCGGTGGCTTTGATTCACCCCTCCACTTT.

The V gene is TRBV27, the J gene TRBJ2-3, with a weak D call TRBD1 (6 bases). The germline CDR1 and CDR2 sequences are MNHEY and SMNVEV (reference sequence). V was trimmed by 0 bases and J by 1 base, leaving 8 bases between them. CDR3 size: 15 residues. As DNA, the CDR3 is TGTGCCAGCAGTTTATCAACAGGGCGCACAGATACGCAGTATTTT. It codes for CASSLSTGRTDTQYF.

CDR3 amino acids: CASSEGTGWGNQPQHF. CDR3 DNA: TGTGCCAGCAGTGAAGGGACAGGGTGGGGCAATCAGCCCCAGCATTTT. This chain joins TRBV25-1 and TRBJ1-5, with 9 bases matching TRBD1. With V trimmed by 2 bases and J by 2 bases, 4 bases remained unmatched. This CDR3 region has 16 residues. Looked up from germline, CDR1 is MGHDK and CDR2 is SYGVNS.

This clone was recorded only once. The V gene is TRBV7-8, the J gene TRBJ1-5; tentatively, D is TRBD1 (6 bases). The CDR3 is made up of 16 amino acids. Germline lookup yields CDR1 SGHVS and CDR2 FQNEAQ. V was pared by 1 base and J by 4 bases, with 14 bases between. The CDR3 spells CASSLEGPGVNQPQHF. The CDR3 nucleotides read TGTGCCAGCAGCTTAGAAGGGCCAGGGGTTAATCAGCCCCAGCATTTT.

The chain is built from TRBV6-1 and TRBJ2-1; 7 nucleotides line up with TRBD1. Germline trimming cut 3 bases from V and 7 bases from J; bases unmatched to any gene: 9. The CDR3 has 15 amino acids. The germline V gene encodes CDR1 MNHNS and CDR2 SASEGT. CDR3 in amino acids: CASSDRTGFWNEQFF. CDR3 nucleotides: TGTGCCAGCAGTGACCGGACAGGCTTTTGGAATGAGCAGTTCTTC.

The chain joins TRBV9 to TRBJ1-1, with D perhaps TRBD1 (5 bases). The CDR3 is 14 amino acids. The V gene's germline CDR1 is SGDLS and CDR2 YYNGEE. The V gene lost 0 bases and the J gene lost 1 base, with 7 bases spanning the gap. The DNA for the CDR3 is TGTGCCAGCAGCGTAGAGGGGAGGAACACTGAAGCTTTCTTT. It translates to CASSVEGRNTEAFF.

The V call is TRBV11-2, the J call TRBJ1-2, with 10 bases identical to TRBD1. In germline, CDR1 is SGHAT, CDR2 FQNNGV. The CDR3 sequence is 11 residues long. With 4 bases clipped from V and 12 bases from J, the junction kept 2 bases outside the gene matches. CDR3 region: CASSSDRGHTF. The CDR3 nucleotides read TGTGCCAGCAGCTCTGACAGGGGGCACACCTTC.

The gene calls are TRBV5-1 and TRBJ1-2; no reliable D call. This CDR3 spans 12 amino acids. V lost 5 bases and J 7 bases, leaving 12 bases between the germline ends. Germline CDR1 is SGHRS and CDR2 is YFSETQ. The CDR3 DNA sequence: TGCGCCAGCAGGTCGGAAAGAGGTGGCTACACCTTC. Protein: CASRSERGGYTF.

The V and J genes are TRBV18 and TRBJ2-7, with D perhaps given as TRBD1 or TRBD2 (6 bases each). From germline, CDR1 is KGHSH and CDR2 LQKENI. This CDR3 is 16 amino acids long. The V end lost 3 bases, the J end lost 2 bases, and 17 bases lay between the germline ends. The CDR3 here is CASSPAIGGRTYEQYF. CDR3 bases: TGTGCCAGCTCACCGGCAATCGGGGGCAGGACCTACGAGCAGTACTTC.

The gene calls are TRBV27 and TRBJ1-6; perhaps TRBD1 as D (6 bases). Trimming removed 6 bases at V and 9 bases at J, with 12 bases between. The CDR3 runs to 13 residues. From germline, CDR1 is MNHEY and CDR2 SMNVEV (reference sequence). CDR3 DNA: TGTGCCAGCAGCCCAGGGGTCAGTTCACCCCTCCACTTT. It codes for CASSPGVSSPLHF.

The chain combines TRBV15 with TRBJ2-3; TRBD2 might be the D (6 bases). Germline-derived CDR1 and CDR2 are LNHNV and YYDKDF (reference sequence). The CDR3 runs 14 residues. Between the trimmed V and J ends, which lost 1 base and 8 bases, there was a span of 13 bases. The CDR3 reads CATSRGGGSGTQYF. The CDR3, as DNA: TGTGCCACCAGCAGAGGTGGAGGGTCCGGTACGCAGTATTTT. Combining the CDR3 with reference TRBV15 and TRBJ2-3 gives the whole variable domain DAMVIQNPRYQVTQFGKPVTLSCSQTLNHNVMYWYQQKSSQAPKLLFHYYDKDFNNEADTPDNFQSRRPNTSFCFLDIRSPGLGDTAMYLCATSRGGGSGTQYFGPGTRLTVL.

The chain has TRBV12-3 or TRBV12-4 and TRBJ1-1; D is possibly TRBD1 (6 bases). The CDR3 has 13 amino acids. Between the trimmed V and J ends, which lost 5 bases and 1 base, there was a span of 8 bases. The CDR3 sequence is CASSGQWNTEAFF. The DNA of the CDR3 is TGTGCCAGCAGTGGACAGTGGAACACTGAAGCTTTCTTT.

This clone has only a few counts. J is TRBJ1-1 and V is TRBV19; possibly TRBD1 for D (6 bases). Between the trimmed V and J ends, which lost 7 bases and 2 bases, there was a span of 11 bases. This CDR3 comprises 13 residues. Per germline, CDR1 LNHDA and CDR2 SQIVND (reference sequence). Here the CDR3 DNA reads TGTGCCAGTAAGCTGGGGGCCAACACTGAAGCTTTCTTT. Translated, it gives CASKLGANTEAFF. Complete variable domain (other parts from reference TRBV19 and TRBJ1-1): DGGITQSPKYLFRKEGQNVTLSCEQNLNHDAMYWYRQDPGQGLRLIYYSQIVNDFQKGDIAEGYSVSREKKESFPLTVTSAQKNPTAFYLCASKLGANTEAFFGQGTRLTVV.

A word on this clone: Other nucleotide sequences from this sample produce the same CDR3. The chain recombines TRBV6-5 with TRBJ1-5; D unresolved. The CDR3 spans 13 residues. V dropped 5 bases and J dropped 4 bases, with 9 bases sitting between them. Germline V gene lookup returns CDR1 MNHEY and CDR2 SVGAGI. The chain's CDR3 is CASSLTGNQPQHF. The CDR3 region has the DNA TGTGCCAGCAGTCTGACCGGTAATCAGCCCCAGCATTTT.

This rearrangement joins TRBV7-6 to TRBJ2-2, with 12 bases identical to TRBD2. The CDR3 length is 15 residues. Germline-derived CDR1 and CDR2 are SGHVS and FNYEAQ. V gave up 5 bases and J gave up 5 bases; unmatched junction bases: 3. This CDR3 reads CASSPLAGGTGELFF. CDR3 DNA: TGTGCCAGCAGCCCCCTAGCGGGGGGGACCGGGGAGCTGTTTTTT.

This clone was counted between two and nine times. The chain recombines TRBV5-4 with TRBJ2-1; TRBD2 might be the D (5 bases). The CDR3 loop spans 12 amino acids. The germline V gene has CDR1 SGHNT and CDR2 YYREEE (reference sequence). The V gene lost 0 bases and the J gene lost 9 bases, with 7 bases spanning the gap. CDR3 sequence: CASSLDAGEQFF. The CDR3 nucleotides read TGTGCCAGCAGCTTGGATGCGGGTGAGCAGTTCTTC.

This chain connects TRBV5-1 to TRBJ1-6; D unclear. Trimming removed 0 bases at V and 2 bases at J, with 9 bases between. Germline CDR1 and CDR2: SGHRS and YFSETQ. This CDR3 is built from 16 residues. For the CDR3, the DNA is TGCGCCAGCAGCTTGGCCCCAACAGCCTATAATTCACCCCTCCACTTT. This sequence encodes CASSLAPTAYNSPLHF.

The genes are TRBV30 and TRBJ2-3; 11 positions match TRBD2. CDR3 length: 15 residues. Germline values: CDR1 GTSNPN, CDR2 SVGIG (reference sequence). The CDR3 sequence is CGGTSGEQSTDTQYF. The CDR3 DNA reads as TGTGGGGGGACTAGCGGCGAACAAAGCACAGATACGCAGTATTTT.

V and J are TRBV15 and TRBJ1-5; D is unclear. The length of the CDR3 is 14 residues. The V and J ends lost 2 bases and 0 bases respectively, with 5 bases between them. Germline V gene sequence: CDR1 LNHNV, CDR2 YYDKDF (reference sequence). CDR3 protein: CATSRQYSNQPQHF. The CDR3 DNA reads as TGTGCCACCAGCAGACAGTATAGCAATCAGCCCCAGCATTTT.

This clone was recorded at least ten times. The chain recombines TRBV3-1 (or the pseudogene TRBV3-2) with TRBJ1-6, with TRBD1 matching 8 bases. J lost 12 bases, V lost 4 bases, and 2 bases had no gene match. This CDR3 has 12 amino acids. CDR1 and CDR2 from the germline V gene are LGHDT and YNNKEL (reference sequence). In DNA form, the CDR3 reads TGTGCCAGCAGCCGACAGGGGAAACCCCTCCACTTT. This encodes CASSRQGKPLHF.

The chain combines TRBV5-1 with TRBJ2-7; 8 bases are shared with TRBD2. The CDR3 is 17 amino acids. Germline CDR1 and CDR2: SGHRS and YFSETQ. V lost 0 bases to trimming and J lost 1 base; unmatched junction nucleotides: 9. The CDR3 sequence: CASSLAWVAGKSYEQYF. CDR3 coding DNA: TGCGCCAGCAGCTTGGCCTGGGTAGCGGGGAAGTCCTACGAGCAGTACTTC.

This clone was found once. CDR3 in DNA: TGCAGCGTTGAAGATGGCCTAGCGGGGGGCAATTCCTACAATGAGCAGTTCTTC. It codes for CSVEDGLAGGNSYNEQFF. The chain uses TRBV29-1 and TRBJ2-1, with 11 bases lining up with TRBD2. CDR1 is SQVTM and CDR2 is ANQGSEA in the germline V gene. CDR3 length equals 18 residues. The junction had 8 bases not matched to a gene; V was cut back by 0 bases and J by 1 base.